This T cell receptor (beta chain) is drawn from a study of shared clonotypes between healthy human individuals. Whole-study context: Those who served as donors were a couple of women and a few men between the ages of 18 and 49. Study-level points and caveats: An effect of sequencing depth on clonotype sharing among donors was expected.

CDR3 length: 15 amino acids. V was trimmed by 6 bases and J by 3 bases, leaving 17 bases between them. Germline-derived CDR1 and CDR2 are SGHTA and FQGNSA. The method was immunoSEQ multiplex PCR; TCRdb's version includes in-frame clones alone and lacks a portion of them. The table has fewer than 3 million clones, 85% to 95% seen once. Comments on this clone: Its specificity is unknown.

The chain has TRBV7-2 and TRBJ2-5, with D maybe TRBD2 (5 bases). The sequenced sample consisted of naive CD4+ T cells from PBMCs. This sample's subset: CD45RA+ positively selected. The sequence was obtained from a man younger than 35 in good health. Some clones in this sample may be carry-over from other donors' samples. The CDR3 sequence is CASRQRETREETQYF. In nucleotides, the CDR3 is TGTGCCAGCAGGCAGAGGGAAACCCGAGAAGAGACCCAGTACTTC.